The rows below give T cell receptor beta chains drawn from one sample of a study of T cells in Graves' hyperthyroidism and ophthalmopathy. TCRdb re-called the multiplex PCR reads through MiXCR, storing one row per CDR3 protein. The sample records around 530,000 distinct CDR3 sequences, about a sixth being singletons. The sample taken for sequencing was blood. Receptors were obtained from a woman between 18 and 29 years old with Graves' ophthalmopathy. Both conserved end residues are part of each CDR3. The D gene is left open where the match is weak. Expanded clones are given a class, and other clones once, few, many or no size at all.

d_call,j_call,v_call,clone_size,cdr3_nt,cdr3_aa
TRBD1,TRBJ2-5,TRBV6-2/TRBV6-3,many,TGTGCCAGCAGTTACCCCGGGACAGGGGGAGAGACCCAGTACTTC,CASSYPGTGGETQYF
TRBD2,TRBJ2-5,TRBV7-9,NA,TGTGCCAGCAGCTTAGTTGGACTAGCGGAGGCGCAAGAGACCCAGTACTTC,CASSLVGLAEAQETQYF
NA,TRBJ1-1,TRBV9,many,TGTGCCAGCAGCGGCGGGCCTATCACTGAAGCTTTCTTT,CASSGGPITEAFF
TRBD2,TRBJ2-1,TRBV28,many,TGTGCCAGCAGTCCCGGACTAGCGCCGAAAAAGGATGAGCAGTTCTTC,CASSPGLAPKKDEQFF
NA,TRBJ1-2,TRBV7-9,few,TGTGCCAGCAGCCCCCTCCGGGGGCCCTCTAACTATGGCTACACCTTC,CASSPLRGPSNYGYTF
TRBD1,TRBJ1-5,TRBV30,many,TGTGCCTGGAGTACTGGACAGGGGATATCGCCCCAGCATTTT,CAWSTGQGISPQHF
TRBD1,TRBJ1-2,TRBV7-3,many,TGTGCCAGCAGCTTGACAGGGGCTGCTAACTATGGCTACACCTTC,CASSLTGAANYGYTF
NA,TRBJ1-6,TRBV20-1,NA,TGCAGTGCTAGAGCGGGGACCTTTAATTCACCCCTCCACTTT,CSARAGTFNSPLHF
NA,TRBJ1-1,TRBV6-2/TRBV6-3,many,TGTGCCAGCAGTTACTCGCTGGGGCCGACTGAAGCTTTCTTT,CASSYSLGPTEAFF
NA,TRBJ2-7,TRBV6-5,few,TGTGCCAGCAGTTACTCGGTCCCGGGGGCGCGTACTTCCGACGAGCAGTACTTC,CASSYSVPGARTSDEQYF
TRBD1,TRBJ2-7,TRBV3-1,many,TGTGCCAGCAGCCAAGTTCAAGGACAGGGCTACGAGCAGTACTTC,CASSQVQGQGYEQYF
NA,TRBJ1-2,TRBV11-2,many,TGTGCCAGCAGCTTAGAATTGGGTGTTGACTATGGCTACACCTTC,CASSLELGVDYGYTF
TRBD1,TRBJ2-5,TRBV30,NA,TGTGCCTGGAGTGTTGCAGGGGGCCTTGTCCAAGAGACCCAGTACTTC,CAWSVAGGLVQETQYF
NA,TRBJ2-1,TRBV11-2,many,TGTGCCAGCAGCTTAACGGGCGGAAGCTCCTACAATGAGCAGTTCTTC,CASSLTGGSSYNEQFF
TRBD1,TRBJ2-5,TRBV5-8,few,TGTGCCAGCAGCTTGCCGGGACAGGGGGACCAAGAGACCCAGTACTTC,CASSLPGQGDQETQYF
NA,TRBJ2-5,TRBV29-1,many,TGCAGCGGACTAAAGGGTGTCCCTCAAGAGACCCAGTACTTC,CSGLKGVPQETQYF
TRBD2,TRBJ2-1,TRBV12-3/TRBV12-4,many,TGTGCCAGCAGTTGGGGACTAGCGGGAGGGAACAATGAGCAGTTCTTC,CASSWGLAGGNNEQFF
NA,TRBJ2-7,TRBV27,many,TGTGCCAGCAGTTTAGTGGGCCCAGGGGCCTACGAGCAGTACTTC,CASSLVGPGAYEQYF
NA,TRBJ2-3,TRBV7-9,NA,TGTGCCAGCAGCTTAATGAGCACAGATACGCAGTATTTT,CASSLMSTDTQYF
NA,TRBJ2-7,TRBV7-2,NA,TGTGCCAGCACCTCTTTTGTACAGCGAGCCTACGAGCAGTACTTC,CASTSFVQRAYEQYF
NA,TRBJ2-1,TRBV29-1,many,TGCAGCGTTGGGGGGCGTCAACTTAGCTCCTACAATGAGCAGTTCTTC,CSVGGRQLSSYNEQFF
NA,TRBJ2-1,TRBV28,many,TGTGCCAGTCGTTTCCGGGACGGGATCTTCAATGAGCAGTTCTTC,CASRFRDGIFNEQFF
NA,TRBJ1-5,TRBV7-8,once,TGTGCCAGCAGCTCAGGACAGCGGAGCAATCAGCCCCAGCATTTT,CASSSGQRSNQPQHF
TRBD2,TRBJ2-2,TRBV6-2/TRBV6-3,NA,TGTGCCAGCAGGGGGACTAGCGGGGACAACACCGGGGAGCTGTTTTTT,CASRGTSGDNTGELFF
NA,TRBJ2-7,TRBV7-2,few,TGTGCCAGCAGCTCCCGCAGGAGCTCCTACGAGCAGTACTTC,CASSSRRSSYEQYF
TRBD1,TRBJ1-4,TRBV5-1,many,TGCGCCAGCAGCTCCCATAGAGACAGGGGGCTTGAAAAACTGTTTTTT,CASSSHRDRGLEKLFF
NA,TRBJ2-3,TRBV3-1,many,TGTGCCAGCAGCCAGCTGCAGCCAGGGCTAAGCACAGATACGCAGTATTTT,CASSQLQPGLSTDTQYF
NA,TRBJ2-7,TRBV19,NA,TGTGCCAGCACGAAGGGGAGGGGGCGAAGCTACGAGCAGTACTTC,CASTKGRGRSYEQYF
NA,TRBJ1-2,TRBV20-1,NA,TGCAGTGCCCTGACGGATACTAACTATGGCTACACCTTC,CSALTDTNYGYTF
TRBD2,TRBJ2-3,TRBV6-1,many,TGTGCCAGCAGTGAAGCGGCGAGCGGGGGGCGGGCAGATACGCAGTATTTT,CASSEAASGGRADTQYF
NA,TRBJ1-2,TRBV28,many,TGTGCCAGCATCAGCGTATCGGGAGAAGCTAACTATGGCTACACCTTC,CASISVSGEANYGYTF
NA,TRBJ2-7,TRBV20-1,NA,TGCAGTGCTAGAGCCGGGGCCCCCGGCAACGAGCAGTACTTC,CSARAGAPGNEQYF
NA,TRBJ1-2,TRBV12-3/TRBV12-4,few,TGTGCCAGCAGTTTAATAGGGCCCGCCGGCTACACCTTC,CASSLIGPAGYTF
NA,TRBJ1-2,TRBV15,many,TGTGCCACCAGCAGAGATCTGGACTCAGAACTCTATGGCTACACCTTC,CATSRDLDSELYGYTF
NA,TRBJ2-5,TRBV28,few,TGTGCCAGCAGTCCAAGTCTTCTTGAGACCCAGTACTTC,CASSPSLLETQYF
NA,TRBJ1-4,TRBV5-1,NA,TGCGCCAGCAGCTTGTACGGAAATGAAAAACTGTTTTTT,CASSLYGNEKLFF
NA,TRBJ2-7,TRBV5-1,many,TGCGCCAGCAGAATCGGGCAGGGAATTGGAGAGCAGTACTTC,CASRIGQGIGEQYF
NA,TRBJ2-2,TRBV5-1,many,TGCGCCAGCAGGAACACCGGGGAGCTGTTTTTT,CASRNTGELFF
NA,TRBJ1-4,TRBV28,NA,TGTGCCAGCAGTTTCAGGGCGGGGGGATACGAAAAACTGTTTTTT,CASSFRAGGYEKLFF
NA,TRBJ2-4,TRBV6-1,many,TGTGCCAGCAGTGAAGTTCTTATGCCCGGGGAGGAACTGGGCCCCATTCAGTACTTC,CASSEVLMPGEELGPIQYF
NA,TRBJ2-1,TRBV6-1,many,TGTGCCAGCAGATCAACCAGGGGTAGCTACAATGAGCAGTTCTTC,CASRSTRGSYNEQFF
NA,TRBJ2-5,TRBV19,few,TGTGCCAGTAGTACGCAGAGCCAAGAGACCCAGTACTTC,CASSTQSQETQYF
NA,TRBJ1-1,TRBV7-9,many,TGTGCCAGCAGCCCAGTAGGGCGAAGAGGCACTGAAGCTTTCTTT,CASSPVGRRGTEAFF
NA,TRBJ2-3,TRBV7-2,NA,TGTGCCAGCAGCTTAAGCTTAGTTCTAGCAGATACGCAGTATTTT,CASSLSLVLADTQYF
TRBD1,TRBJ1-2,TRBV7-9,few,TGTGCCAGCATCCAGGAGCCAGGGGGGTCGGTAAATGGCTACACCTTC,CASIQEPGGSVNGYTF